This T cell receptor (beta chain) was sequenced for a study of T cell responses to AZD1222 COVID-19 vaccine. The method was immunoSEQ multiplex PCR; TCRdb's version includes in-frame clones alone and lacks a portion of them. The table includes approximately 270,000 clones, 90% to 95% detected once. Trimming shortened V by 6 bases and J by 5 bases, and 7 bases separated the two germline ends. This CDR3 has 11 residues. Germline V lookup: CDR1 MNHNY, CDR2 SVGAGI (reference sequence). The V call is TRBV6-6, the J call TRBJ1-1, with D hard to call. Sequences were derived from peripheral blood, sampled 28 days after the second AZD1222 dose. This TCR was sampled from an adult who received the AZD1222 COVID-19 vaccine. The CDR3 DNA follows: TGTGCCAGCAGCCGCAGGACTGAAGCTTTCTTT. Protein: CASSRRTEAFF.